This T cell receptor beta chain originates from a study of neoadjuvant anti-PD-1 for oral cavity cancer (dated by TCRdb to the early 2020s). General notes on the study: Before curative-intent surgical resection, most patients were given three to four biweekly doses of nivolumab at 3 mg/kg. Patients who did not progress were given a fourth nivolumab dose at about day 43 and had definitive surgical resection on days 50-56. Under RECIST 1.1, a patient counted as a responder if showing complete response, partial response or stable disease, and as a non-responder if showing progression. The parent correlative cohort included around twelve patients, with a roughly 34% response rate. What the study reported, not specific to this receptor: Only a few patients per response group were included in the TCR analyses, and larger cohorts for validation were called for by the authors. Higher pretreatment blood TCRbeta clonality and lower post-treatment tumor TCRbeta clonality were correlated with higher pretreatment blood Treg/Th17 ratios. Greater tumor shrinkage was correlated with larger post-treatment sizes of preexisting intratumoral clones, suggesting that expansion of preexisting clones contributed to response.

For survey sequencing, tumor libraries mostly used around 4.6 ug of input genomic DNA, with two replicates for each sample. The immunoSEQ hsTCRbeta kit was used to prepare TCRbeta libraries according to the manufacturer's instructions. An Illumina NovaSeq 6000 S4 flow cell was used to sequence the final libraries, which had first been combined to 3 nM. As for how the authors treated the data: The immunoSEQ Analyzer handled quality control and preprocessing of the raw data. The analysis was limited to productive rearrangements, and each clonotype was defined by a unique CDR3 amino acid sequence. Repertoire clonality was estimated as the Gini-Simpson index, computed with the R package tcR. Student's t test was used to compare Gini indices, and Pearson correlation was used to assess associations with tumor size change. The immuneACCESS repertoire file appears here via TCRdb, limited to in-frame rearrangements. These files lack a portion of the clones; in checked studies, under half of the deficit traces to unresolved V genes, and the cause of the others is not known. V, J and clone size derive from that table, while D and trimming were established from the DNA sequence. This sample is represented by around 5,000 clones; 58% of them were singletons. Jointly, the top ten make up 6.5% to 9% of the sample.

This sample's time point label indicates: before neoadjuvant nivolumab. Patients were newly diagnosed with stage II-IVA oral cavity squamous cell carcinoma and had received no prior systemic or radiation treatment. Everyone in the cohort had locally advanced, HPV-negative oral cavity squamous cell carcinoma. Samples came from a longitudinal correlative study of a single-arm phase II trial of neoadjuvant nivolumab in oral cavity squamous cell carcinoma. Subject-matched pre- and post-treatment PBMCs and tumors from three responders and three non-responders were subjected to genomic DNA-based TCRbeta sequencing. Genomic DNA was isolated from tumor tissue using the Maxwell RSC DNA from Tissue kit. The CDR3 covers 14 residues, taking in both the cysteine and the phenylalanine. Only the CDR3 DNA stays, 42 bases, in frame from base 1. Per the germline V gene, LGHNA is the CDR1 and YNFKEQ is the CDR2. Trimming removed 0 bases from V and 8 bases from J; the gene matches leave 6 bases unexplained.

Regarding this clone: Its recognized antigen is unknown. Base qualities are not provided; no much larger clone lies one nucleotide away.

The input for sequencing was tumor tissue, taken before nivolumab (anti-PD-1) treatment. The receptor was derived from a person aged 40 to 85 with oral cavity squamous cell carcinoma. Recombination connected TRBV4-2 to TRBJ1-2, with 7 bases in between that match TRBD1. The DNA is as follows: TGTGCCAGCAGCCAAGATAGCGACAGGGCAGGCTACACCTTC. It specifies CASSQDSDRAGYTF.